A single sample is the source of the 10 T cell receptor beta chains below, sequenced in a study of CD8 T cells in ankylosing spondylitis. The study, taken as a whole, reports: Several highly homologous variants made up a TCR beta motif that seemed to typify ankylosing spondylitis blood.

TCRdb re-called the 5' RACE reads with MiXCR, one entry per CDR3 protein. The table includes approximately 400,000 distinct CDR3 sequences, 15% to 20% detected once. The antigens of these receptors remain unknown. The specimen was blood, either unsorted or a sorted T cell fraction (not recorded which). The receptors stem from a male donor with ankylosing spondylitis.

This clonotype was found a few times. The J gene is TRBJ2-2, the V gene TRBV2; 11 bases align to TRBD2. V dropped 6 bases and J dropped 6; count of bases not matched to a gene: 6. The CDR3 is made up of 15 amino acids. Per germline, CDR1 SNHLY and CDR2 FYNNEI. For the CDR3, the DNA is TGTGCCAGCAGGGGTACTAGCGGGAGCCCCGGGGAGCTGTTTTTT. As protein: CASRGTSGSPGELFF.

This clonotype was recorded a few times. This chain connects TRBV7-2 to TRBJ1-1, with D maybe TRBD1 (5 bases). The CDR3 totals 16 residues. The V end lost 2 bases, the J end lost 0 bases, and 13 bases lay between the germline ends. CDR1 is SGHTA, CDR2 FQGNSA, per germline. CDR3 in amino acids: CASSLISGLMNTEAFF. In DNA form, the CDR3 reads TGTGCCAGCAGCTTAATATCAGGGCTCATGAACACTGAAGCTTTCTTT. The full variable domain, its missing parts supplied by reference TRBV7-2 and TRBJ1-1, is GAGVSQSPSNKVTEKGKDVELRCDPISGHTALYWYRQSLGQGLEFLIYFQGNSAPDKSGLPSDRFSAERTGGSVSTLTIQRTQQEDSAVYLCASSLISGLMNTEAFFGQGTRLTVV.

This chain joins TRBV29-1 and TRBJ1-1; TRBD1 agrees at 8 bases. Per germline, CDR1 SQVTM and CDR2 ANQGSEA. This CDR3 comprises 15 residues. V trimming: 7 bases; J trimming: 0 bases; junction bases outside the gene matches: 10. In nucleotides, the CDR3 is TGCAGCGGTGCCAGACAGGGGATGGTGAACACTGAAGCTTTCTTT. Translated: CSGARQGMVNTEAFF.

The rearrangement links TRBV25-1 to TRBJ2-3; a possible D gene is TRBD2 (6 bases). From germline, CDR1 is MGHDK and CDR2 SYGVNS. The CDR3 is 15 amino acids. V lost 8 bases, J lost 3 bases, and 18 bases lay in between. CDR3 nucleotides: TGTGCCAGCGGCAACGGGGACTGGCGGACAGATACGCAGTATTTT. It encodes CASGNGDWRTDTQYF.

This chain links TRBV12-3 or TRBV12-4 with TRBJ1-1; no firm D call. The CDR3 runs 12 residues. V was trimmed by 4 bases and J by 11 bases, leaving 14 bases between them. The CDR3 DNA reads TGTGCCAGCAGTTCAGGTCCGTGGGAGGCTTTCTTT. Encoded protein: CASSSGPWEAFF.

This clonotype appeared once. The V call is TRBV19, the J call TRBJ2-5, with 8 bases aligning to TRBD2. From germline, CDR1 is LNHDA and CDR2 SQIVND (reference sequence). The CDR3 is 14 residues long. V lost 11 bases and J lost 5; bases outside the gene matches: 13. The CDR3 nucleotides are TGTGCCCGCGCCGGGGGGGACGGATATGAGACCCAGTACTTC. It yields the protein CARAGGDGYETQYF.

This clonotype has a handful of counts. This chain links TRBV19 with TRBJ2-2, with D uncertain. The CDR3 has 14 residues. The V gene's germline CDR1 is LNHDA and CDR2 SQIVND (reference sequence). V lost 6 bases and J 6 bases, leaving 14 bases between the germline ends. The CDR3 DNA reads as TGTGCCAGTAGGACAAGCCCGGCGGCCGGGGAGCTGTTTTTT. Residues: CASRTSPAAGELFF.

This clonotype came up many times. The gene calls are TRBV5-1 and TRBJ1-4, with unresolved D. The CDR3 is 15 amino acids. V was shortened by 4 bases and J by 8 bases, with 18 bases between the two germline ends. Germline V gives CDR1 SGHRS, CDR2 YFSETQ. The CDR3 is CASSPRPGNGEKLFF. As DNA, the CDR3 is TGCGCCAGCAGCCCCCGCCCGGGGAATGGCGAAAAACTGTTTTTT.

This clonotype was seen a few times. The chain uses TRBV2 and TRBJ2-1, with D perhaps matching TRBD2 (5 bases). The V gene lost 3 bases and the J gene lost 9 bases, with 15 bases spanning the gap. CDR1 SNHLY and CDR2 FYNNEI come from the germline V gene. CDR3 length: 14 residues. The CDR3 protein is CASSEGFRAAEQFF. The CDR3 DNA reads TGTGCCAGCAGTGAGGGATTCCGAGCGGCTGAGCAGTTCTTC.

In regard to this clonotype: Likely a read error: the CDR3 ends without its conserved phenylalanine or tryptophan. CDR3 DNA: TGTGCCAGCAGCCCTAGGTTGGGGGGGTCTGGGGCCAACGTCCTGACTTAC. Protein sequence: CASSPRLGGSGANVLTY. This sequence joins TRBV7-2 and TRBJ2-6; 7 bases agree with TRBD2. The length of the CDR3 is 17 residues. The germline V gene encodes CDR1 SGHTA and CDR2 FQGNSA. V shed 5 bases and J 1 base; nucleotides not matched to a gene: 8.